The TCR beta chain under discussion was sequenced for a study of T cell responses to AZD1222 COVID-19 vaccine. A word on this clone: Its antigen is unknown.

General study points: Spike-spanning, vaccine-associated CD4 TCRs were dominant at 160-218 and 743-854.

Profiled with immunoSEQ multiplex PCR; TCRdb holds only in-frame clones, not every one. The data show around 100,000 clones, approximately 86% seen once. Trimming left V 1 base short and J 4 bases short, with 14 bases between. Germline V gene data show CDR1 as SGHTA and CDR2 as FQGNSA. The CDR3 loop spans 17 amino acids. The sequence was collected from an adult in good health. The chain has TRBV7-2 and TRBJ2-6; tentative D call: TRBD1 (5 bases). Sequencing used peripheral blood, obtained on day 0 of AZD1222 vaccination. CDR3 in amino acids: CASSLEGAAIGANVLTF. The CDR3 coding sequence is TGTGCCAGCAGCTTAGAAGGGGCCGCGATCGGGGCCAACGTCCTGACTTTC.